This entry is about one T cell receptor (beta chain). Its antigen specificity is not known. Base-call qualities are not available, and no considerably larger clone is one nucleotide away. The data belong to a study of blood T cells in healthy people across ages (dated by TCRdb to 2013 to 2016). Some background on the complete study: In model experiments, template switching captured about one uniquely barcoded TCR beta cDNA molecule for every two T cells. The donors were split into four age groups: young (average about 16 years), middle-aged (around 37), aged (about 56) and long-lived (approximately 89). Donors of different ages were randomly distributed across sequencing lanes to avoid experimental bias. To track age-related changes in TCR beta repertoire diversity, the study relied on deep sequencing normalized with unique cDNA molecular identifiers. The study analyzed two additional independent replicas of 1 million unique cDNA reads from the same blood draw for two donors, one aged 18 to 29 and one aged 80 or older. Overall study results and their limits: The percentage of naive T cells measured by flow cytometry correlated strongly with observed TCR beta diversity. As age increased, observed TCR beta diversity per million T cells dropped in a roughly linear way, and a significant reduction was already evident by age roughly 36. The long-lived group showed more naive CD4+ T cells, fewer expanded clones and increased TCR diversity than the aged group, suggesting age selection. Estimates of total diversity based on one million sequenced T cells were considered lower bounds and underestimates. Since profiling was done on bulk unsorted PBMCs, naive and antigen-experienced compartments could not be conclusively compared. Because the CMV infection status of the donors was unknown, age-related changes in expanded clonotypes may potentially have been confounded.

Donors were a few dozen systemically healthy Caucasian individuals from Russia aged roughly 6 to 95 years. Around 9.8 milliliters of peripheral blood were collected from each donor into EDTA-treated Vacutainer tubes. PBMCs were isolated by Ficoll-Paque density-gradient centrifugation, with at least 6.5 million obtained per sample. Total RNA was extracted from PBMCs with Trizol reagent, with at least 6 micrograms obtained per sample. For every donor, an aliquot of PBMCs went through flow cytometry to measure the percentages of naive CD45RAhigh/CD27high T cells. The germline ends are 5 bases apart after V is trimmed by 0 bases and J by 6 bases. Via the germline V gene (reference sequence), CDR1 is DFQATT and CDR2 SNEGSKA. Reading from cysteine to phenylalanine, the CDR3 counts 11 amino acids. The only DNA kept is the CDR3, 33 bases in frame from the first base. The library came from 5' RACE. Sequencing instrument: Illumina HiSeq 2500. A second PCR of roughly 6 to 11 cycles was run with a J-beta primer mix and a sample-barcoded 5' primer. Each TCR beta cDNA molecule received a unique molecular identifier from a template-switch 5' adaptor carrying 12 random nucleotides. Each sample yielded at least 3 million CDR3-containing paired-end reads. First-strand cDNA was synthesized from all RNA with the Mint cDNA synthesis kit, primed by a TRBC-specific oligonucleotide. Following uracil-DNA glycosylase treatment, all cDNA underwent a first 18-cycle PCR with the universal primers M1SS and BC2_uni_R. The authors' pipeline ran thus. For normalization, 1 million high-quality reads were randomly selected from each sample, with every read carrying a distinct molecular identifier. Reads sharing molecular identifiers were discarded rather than binned into consensus sequences. MiTCR, run with a Q25 quality threshold and the strictest error-elimination algorithm, handled CDR3 identification, clonotype clustering and error correction. A nonparametric unseen species model with Euler transformation was used to estimate a lower bound on total TCR beta diversity. TCRdb reprocessed the public reads (quality trimming at Q25 with fastp, clone calling with MiXCR) and kept in-frame beta chains. CDR3 protein sequences are deduplicated, and each keeps its most common genes and DNA. TCRdb's processing, not the authors' own work, is the source of the V and J calls. Present in this sample are about 640,000 distinct CDR3 sequences, about 53% of which were seen just once. Approximately 37% of the sample is taken by the ten largest.

The chain was built from TRBV20-1 and TRBJ2-5, with no confidently assigned D gene. Specimen: blood. The origin of this receptor is a man aged 55 to 70 in good health. In nucleotide form, the sequence is TGCAGTGCTAGAGAGAGAAAGACCCAGTACTTC. This encodes CSARERKTQYF.